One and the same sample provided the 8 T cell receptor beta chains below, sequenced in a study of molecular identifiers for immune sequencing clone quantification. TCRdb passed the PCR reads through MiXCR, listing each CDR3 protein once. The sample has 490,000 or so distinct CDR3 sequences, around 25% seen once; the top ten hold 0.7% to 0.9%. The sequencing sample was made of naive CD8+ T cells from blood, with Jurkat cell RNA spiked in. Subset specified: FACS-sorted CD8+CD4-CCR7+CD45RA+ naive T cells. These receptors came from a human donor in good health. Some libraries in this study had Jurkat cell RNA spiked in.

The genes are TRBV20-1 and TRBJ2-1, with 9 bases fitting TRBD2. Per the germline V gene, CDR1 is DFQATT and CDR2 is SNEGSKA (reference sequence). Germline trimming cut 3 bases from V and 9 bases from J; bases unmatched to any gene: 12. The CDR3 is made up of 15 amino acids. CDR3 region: CSASLPSGTPSEQFF. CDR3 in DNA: TGCAGTGCTAGTTTGCCTAGCGGGACCCCAAGTGAGCAGTTCTTC.

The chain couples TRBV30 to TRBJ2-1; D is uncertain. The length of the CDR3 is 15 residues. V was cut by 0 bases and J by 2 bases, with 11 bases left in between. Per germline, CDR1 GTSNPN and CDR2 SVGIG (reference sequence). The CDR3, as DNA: TGTGCCTGGAGTGTACTCAACGCCGCCTACAATGAGCAGTTCTTC. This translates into CAWSVLNAAYNEQFF.

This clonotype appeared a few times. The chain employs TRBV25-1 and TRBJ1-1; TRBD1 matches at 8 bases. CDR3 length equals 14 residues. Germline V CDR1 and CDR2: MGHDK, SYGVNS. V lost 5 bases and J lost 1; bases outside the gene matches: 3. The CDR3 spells CASSWTGKNTEAFF. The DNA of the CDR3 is TGTGCCAGCAGTTGGACAGGGAAGAACACTGAAGCTTTCTTT.

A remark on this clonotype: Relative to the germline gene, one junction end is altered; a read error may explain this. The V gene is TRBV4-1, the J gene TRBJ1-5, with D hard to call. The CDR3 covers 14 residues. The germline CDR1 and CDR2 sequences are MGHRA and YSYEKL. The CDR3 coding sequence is TGCGCCAGCAGCCCAAGACATAGCGATCAGCCCCAGCATTTT. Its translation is CASSPRHSDQPQHF.

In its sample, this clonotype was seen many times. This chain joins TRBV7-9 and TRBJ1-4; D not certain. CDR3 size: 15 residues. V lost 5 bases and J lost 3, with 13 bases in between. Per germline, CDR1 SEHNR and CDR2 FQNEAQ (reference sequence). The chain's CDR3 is CASSRLSAPNEKLFF. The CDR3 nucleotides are TGTGCCAGCAGCCGCCTAAGTGCCCCTAATGAAAAACTGTTTTTT.

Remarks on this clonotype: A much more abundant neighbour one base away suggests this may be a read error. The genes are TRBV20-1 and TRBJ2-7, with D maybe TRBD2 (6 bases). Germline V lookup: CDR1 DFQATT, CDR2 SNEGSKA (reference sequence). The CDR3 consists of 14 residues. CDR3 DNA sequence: TGCAGAGCTCGCTGGGACTCTAACTCCTACGAGCAGTACTTC. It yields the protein CRARWDSNSYEQYF.

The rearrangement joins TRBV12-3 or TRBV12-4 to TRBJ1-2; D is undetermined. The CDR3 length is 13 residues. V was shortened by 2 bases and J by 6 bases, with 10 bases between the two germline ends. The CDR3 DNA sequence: TGTGCCAGCAGTTTACTGGGGAGGGATGGCTACACCTTC. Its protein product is CASSLLGRDGYTF.

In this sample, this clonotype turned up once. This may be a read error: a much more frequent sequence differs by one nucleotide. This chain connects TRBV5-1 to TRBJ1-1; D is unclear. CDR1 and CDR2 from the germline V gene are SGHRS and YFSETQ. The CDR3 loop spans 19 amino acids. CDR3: CANSLAGVFSPEMNTEAFF. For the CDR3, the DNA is TGCGCCAACAGCTTGGCCGGTGTCTTTTCGCCGGAGATGAACACTGAAGCTTTCTTT.